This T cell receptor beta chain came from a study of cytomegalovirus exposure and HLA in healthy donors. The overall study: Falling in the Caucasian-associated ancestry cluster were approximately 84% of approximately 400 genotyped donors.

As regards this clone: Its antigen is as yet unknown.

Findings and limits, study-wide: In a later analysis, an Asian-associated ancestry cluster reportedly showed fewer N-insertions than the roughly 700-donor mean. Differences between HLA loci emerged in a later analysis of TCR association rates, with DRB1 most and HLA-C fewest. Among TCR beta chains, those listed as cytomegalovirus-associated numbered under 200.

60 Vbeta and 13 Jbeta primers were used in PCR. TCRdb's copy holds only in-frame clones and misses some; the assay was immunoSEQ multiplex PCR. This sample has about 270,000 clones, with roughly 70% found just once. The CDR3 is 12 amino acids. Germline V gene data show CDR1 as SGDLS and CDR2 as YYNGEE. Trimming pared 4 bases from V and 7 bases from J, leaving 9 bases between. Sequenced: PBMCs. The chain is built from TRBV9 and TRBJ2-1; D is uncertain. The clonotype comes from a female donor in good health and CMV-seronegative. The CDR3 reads CASSRGTNEQFF. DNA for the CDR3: TGTGCCAGCAGCAGAGGTACGAATGAGCAGTTCTTC.